Shown below are 19 T cell receptor beta chains from a single sample sequenced in a study of a mutant IDH1 vaccine in newly diagnosed glioma. The antigens for these receptors are not known. This table comes from immunoSEQ multiplex PCR, and its TCRdb copy is limited to in-frame clones, with some not included. This sample has about 69,000 clones, with around nine tenths found just once. Time point given: week 35, safety follow-up. What each vaccine dose contained was 300 ug of mutant IDH1 20-mer peptide, accompanied by topical imiquimod. Sequenced here: PBMCs, sampled from a glioma patient whose treatment included an IDH1 peptide vaccine. All receptors derive from a man aged 25-40 years with glioma.

The chain uses TRBV19 and TRBJ1-5; D remains unclear. The CDR3 is 16 residues long. CDR1 LNHDA and CDR2 SQIVND come from the germline V gene (reference sequence). The V end lost 2 bases, the J end lost 3 bases, and 14 bases lay between the germline ends. The CDR3 protein is CASSIRSNLNNQPQHF. CDR3 DNA: TGTGCCAGTAGTATAAGGAGCAACCTTAACAATCAGCCCCAGCATTTT.

This sequence joins TRBV5-1 and TRBJ2-7; 10 positions agree with TRBD2. J was trimmed by 1 base and V by 3 bases; bases with no gene match: 7. Germline loops: CDR1 SGHRS, CDR2 YFSETQ. This CDR3 has 16 residues. CDR3 bases: TGCGCCAGCAGCTCCCTCAGCGGGAGGGCTTCCTACGAGCAGTACTTC. Its protein is CASSSLSGRASYEQYF.

This chain uses TRBV6-5 with TRBJ2-2, with TRBD1 identical over 7 bases. J gave up 4 bases and V 3 bases, and 5 bases lay outside the gene matches. From germline, CDR1 is MNHEY and CDR2 SVGAGI. CDR3 length: 15 residues. CDR3 nucleotide sequence: TGTGCCAGCAGTTATACGGCAGGGGGCACCGGGGAGCTGTTTTTT. This codes for CASSYTAGGTGELFF.

This chain uses TRBV4-1 with TRBJ2-1; D may be TRBD1 or TRBD2 (6 bases each). V lost 0 bases and J 6 bases, leaving 18 bases between the germline ends. CDR1 is MGHRA and CDR2 is YSYEKL in the germline V gene. This CDR3 has 17 residues. The chain's CDR3 is CASSQDPGGMTGNEQFF. In DNA form, the CDR3 reads TGCGCCAGCAGCCAAGATCCGGGCGGGATGACAGGCAATGAGCAGTTCTTC.

The V call is TRBV6-1, the J call TRBJ1-2, with D uncertain. Per the germline V gene, CDR1 is MNHNS and CDR2 is SASEGT. This CDR3 region has 13 residues. With 4 bases removed from V and 8 bases from J, the gap between germline ends came to 14 bases. CDR3 in amino acids: CASSGRRVQGYTF. The DNA of the CDR3 is TGTGCCAGCAGTGGCCGGAGGGTCCAAGGCTACACCTTC.

This chain joins TRBV2 and TRBJ1-4; D perhaps matches TRBD1 (5 bases). Trimming stripped 6 bases from V and 2 bases from J, with 13 bases between. The CDR3 has 15 amino acids. Germline V gene lookup returns CDR1 SNHLY and CDR2 FYNNEI. CDR3 in amino acids: CASRQLGATNEKLFF. CDR3 DNA sequence: TGTGCCAGCAGGCAACTAGGGGCTACTAATGAAAAACTGTTTTTT.

This clone was counted once. This sequence joins TRBV15 and TRBJ2-7; 7 nucleotides line up with TRBD2. Germline V CDR1 and CDR2: LNHNV, YYDKDF (reference sequence). J was trimmed by 0 bases and V by 3 bases; bases with no gene match: 5. The CDR3 is made up of 15 amino acids. Written as DNA, the CDR3 is TGTGCCACCAGCAGGCTAGCGGAAAGCTCCTACGAGCAGTACTTC. This sequence encodes CATSRLAESSYEQYF.

For this clone: This sample also contains other DNA sequences that code for the same CDR3. CDR3 bases: TGTGCCAGCAGTTTAAGGTCTGGGGCCAACGTCCTGACTTTC. This codes for CASSLRSGANVLTF. V usage is TRBV27 and J usage is TRBJ2-6; D is unclear. Trimming stripped 2 bases from V and 1 base from J, with 3 bases between. The CDR3 runs 14 residues. The germline CDR1 and CDR2 sequences are MNHEY and SMNVEV (reference sequence).

Only one count was recorded for this clone. CDR3 sequence reads: CASSVRGAGENIQYF. In DNA form, the CDR3 reads TGTGCCAGCAGTGTAAGGGGTGCGGGGGAAAACATTCAGTACTTC. The genes are TRBV2 and TRBJ2-4, with 7 nucleotides matching TRBD2. J gave up 5 bases and V 4 bases, and 8 bases lay outside the gene matches. CDR1 and CDR2 from the germline V gene are SNHLY and FYNNEI. The CDR3 consists of 15 residues.

V and J are TRBV20-1 and TRBJ2-5, with D possibly matching TRBD2 (5 bases). The length of the CDR3 is 11 residues. V gave up 2 bases and J gave up 9 bases, with 10 bases separating them. Per germline, CDR1 DFQATT and CDR2 SNEGSKA (reference sequence). In DNA form, the CDR3 reads TGCAGTGCTAGACTAGCAACGGCCCAGTACTTC. Its protein product is CSARLATAQYF.

This chain joins TRBV6-1 and TRBJ1-5; D is uncertain. Trimming shortened V by 5 bases and J by 1 base, and 9 bases separated the two germline ends. The CDR3 is made up of 14 amino acids. The germline V gene encodes CDR1 MNHNS and CDR2 SASEGT. The CDR3 bases are TGTGCCAGCAGTAGTTCAAGGAGCAATCAGCCCCAGCATTTT. Amino acid sequence: CASSSSRSNQPQHF.

CDR3 loop: CASKDGNQPQHF. Here the CDR3 DNA reads TGTGCCAGCAAGGACGGAAATCAGCCCCAGCATTTT. The rearrangement joins TRBV6-5 to TRBJ1-5; no definite D call. Germline V gene data show CDR1 as MNHEY and CDR2 as SVGAGI. The CDR3 contains 12 residues. The V end was cut by 7 bases, the J end by 4 bases, with 8 bases between.

The chain couples TRBV5-8 to TRBJ2-1; 8 bases are shared with TRBD1. The CDR3 loop spans 15 amino acids. J lost 2 bases, V lost 0 bases, and 1 base had no gene match. CDR1 and CDR2 from the germline V gene are SGHTS and YDEGEE. The CDR3 here is CASSLGTGTYNEQFF. Here the CDR3 DNA reads TGTGCCAGCAGCTTGGGGACAGGGACCTACAATGAGCAGTTCTTC. The variable domain in full, with the rest retrieved from reference TRBV5-8 and TRBJ2-1, is EAGVTQSPTHLIKTRGQQATLRCSPISGHTSVYWYQQALGLGLQFLLWYDEGEERNRGNFPPRFSGRQFPNYSSELNVNALELEDSALYLCASSLGTGTYNEQFFGPGTRLTVL.

This rearrangement joins TRBV7-8 to TRBJ1-2; D is ambiguous. The ends were cut back, 5 bases at V and 6 bases at J, with 16 bases in the middle. This CDR3 is 14 amino acids long. Germline V gene lookup returns CDR1 SGHVS and CDR2 FQNEAQ. The DNA for the CDR3 is TGTGCCAGCAGCCCGAGGGAGGGAAACGATGGCTACACCTTC. Translated: CASSPREGNDGYTF.

The J gene is TRBJ1-1, the V gene TRBV11-3; D unclear. CDR1 is SGHNT and CDR2 is YENEEA in the germline V gene. The CDR3 has 13 amino acids. The V end lost 5 bases, the J end lost 5 bases, and 12 bases lay between the germline ends. CDR3 protein: CASSQLIGTEAFF. Written as DNA, the CDR3 is TGTGCCAGCAGCCAGTTAATTGGGACTGAAGCTTTCTTT.

This sequence joins TRBV7-6 and TRBJ1-4, with D hard to call. The CDR3 runs to 13 residues. The V end lost 1 base, the J end lost 5 bases, and 5 bases lay between the germline ends. Germline V gene lookup returns CDR1 SGHVS and CDR2 FNYEAQ. Here the CDR3 reads CASSLDPNEKLFF. DNA of the CDR3: TGTGCCAGCAGCTTAGACCCGAATGAAAAACTGTTTTTT.

This chain uses TRBV19 with TRBJ2-3, with D uncertain. V was shortened by 5 bases and J by 6 bases, with 12 bases between the two germline ends. This CDR3 region has 13 residues. Germline loops: CDR1 LNHDA, CDR2 SQIVND (reference sequence). CDR3 residues: CASSLYITDTQYF. The CDR3 DNA reads TGTGCCAGTAGTTTATATATCACCGATACGCAGTATTTT.

The chain links TRBV28 to TRBJ2-6; D possibly corresponds to TRBD1 (5 bases). Germline CDR1 MDHEN, CDR2 SYDVKM. This CDR3 comprises 16 residues. The V and J ends lost 6 bases and 3 bases respectively, with 15 bases between them. The CDR3 is CASRGQGYSGANVLTF. The DNA of the CDR3 is TGTGCCAGCAGGGGGCAGGGATATAGTGGGGCCAACGTCCTGACTTTC.

The chain recombines TRBV30 with TRBJ1-4; no definite D call. Per the germline V gene, CDR1 is GTSNPN and CDR2 is SVGIG (reference sequence). The CDR3 covers 13 residues. V shed 6 bases and J shed 1 base, with 9 bases lying between them. CDR3 sequence (DNA): TGTGCCTGCTCGAGCGGAACTAATGAAAAACTGTTTTTT. This translates into CACSSGTNEKLFF.